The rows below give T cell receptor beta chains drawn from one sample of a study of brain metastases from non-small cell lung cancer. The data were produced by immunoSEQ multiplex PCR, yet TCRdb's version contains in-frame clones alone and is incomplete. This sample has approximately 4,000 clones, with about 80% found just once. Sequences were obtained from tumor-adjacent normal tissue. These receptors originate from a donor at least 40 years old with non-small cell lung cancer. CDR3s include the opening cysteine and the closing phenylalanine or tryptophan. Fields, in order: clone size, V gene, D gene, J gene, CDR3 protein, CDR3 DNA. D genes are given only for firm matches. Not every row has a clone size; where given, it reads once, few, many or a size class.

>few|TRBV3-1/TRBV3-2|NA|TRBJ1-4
CASSSQVGTRNEKLFF
TGTGCCAGCAGCTCACAAGTCGGGACACGTAATGAAAAACTGTTTTTT
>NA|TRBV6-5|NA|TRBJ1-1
CASSYSRWGWDTEAFF
TGTGCCAGCAGTTACTCGAGGTGGGGATGGGACACTGAAGCTTTCTTT
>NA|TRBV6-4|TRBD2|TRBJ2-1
CASSDSARGSYNEQFF
TGTGCCAGCAGTGACTCTGCGCGGGGGAGCTACAATGAGCAGTTCTTC
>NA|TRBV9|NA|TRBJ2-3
CASGPSARTQYF
TGTGCCAGCGGCCCATCGGCCCGTACGCAGTATTTT
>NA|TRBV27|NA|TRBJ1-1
CASSFQGINTESFF
TGTGCCAGCAGTTTCCAGGGGATTAACACTGAATCTTTCTTT
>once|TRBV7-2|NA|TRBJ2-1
CASSLRRTQTYNEQFF
TGTGCCAGCAGCTTAAGGCGAACTCAGACCTACAATGAGCAGTTCTTC
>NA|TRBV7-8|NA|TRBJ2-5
CASSSSGDSRETQYF
TGTGCCAGCAGCTCCTCAGGGGATAGCAGGGAGACCCAGTACTTC
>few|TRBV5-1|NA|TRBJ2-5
CASSPAGGSMETQYF
TGCGCCAGCAGCCCCGCCGGGGGAAGTATGGAGACCCAGTACTTC
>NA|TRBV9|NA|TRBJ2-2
CASSGGFPGELFF
TGTGCCAGCAGTGGGGGATTTCCCGGGGAGCTGTTTTTT
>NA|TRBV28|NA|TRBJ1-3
CASSTEISGNTIYF
TGTGCCAGCAGCACCGAGATCTCTGGAAACACCATATATTTT
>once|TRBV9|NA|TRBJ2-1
CASSPREGSGAQNEQFF
TGTGCCAGCAGCCCTCGTGAGGGTAGCGGAGCCCAGAATGAGCAGTTCTTC